What follows are 21 T cell receptor beta chains derived from one specimen sequenced in a study of chemoradiotherapy in HPV16-positive cancers. Libraries were prepared by immunoSEQ multiplex PCR; TCRdb keeps only in-frame clonotypes and omits some of them. The sample has 10,000 or so clones, over 75% seen once. The specimen was taken from a patient who underwent chemoradiotherapy. The receptors stem from a human donor with HPV-associated anogenital cancer.

CDR3 region: CASSGSAGGRETQYF. In nucleotides, the CDR3 is TGTGCCAGCAGTGGATCAGCGGGGGGGCGAGAGACCCAGTACTTC. The chain links TRBV2 to TRBJ2-5; 10 nucleotides match TRBD2. Trimming at V came to 4 bases and at J to 4 bases, leaving 6 bases not matched to a gene. The CDR3 extends over 15 amino acids. The germline CDR1 and CDR2 sequences are SNHLY and FYNNEI.

The J gene is TRBJ1-1, the V gene TRBV19; unclear D gene. V was trimmed by 5 bases and J by 4 bases, leaving 11 bases between them. The CDR3 is 13 amino acids. CDR1 is LNHDA and CDR2 is SQIVND in the germline V gene (reference sequence). CDR3 sequence: CASSLVGSTEAFF. In DNA, the CDR3 is TGTGCCAGTAGTTTAGTTGGGAGCACTGAAGCTTTCTTT.

This rearrangement joins TRBV5-4 to TRBJ1-1; D remains ambiguous. V was pared by 2 bases and J by 2 bases, with 10 bases between. CDR3 size: 14 residues. In germline, CDR1 is SGHNT, CDR2 YYREEE (reference sequence). CDR3 sequence: CASSFASSNTEAFF. CDR3 nucleotide sequence: TGTGCCAGCAGCTTTGCCAGCTCTAACACTGAAGCTTTCTTT.

This clone is a singleton in its sample. This chain joins TRBV7-2 and TRBJ2-1, with TRBD2 identical over 13 bases. Germline-derived CDR1 and CDR2 are SGHTA and FQGNSA. Trimming cost V 5 bases and J 8 bases; bases outside gene matches: 3. This CDR3 spans 14 amino acids. CDR3 in amino acids: CASSPTSGGYEQFF. In DNA form, the CDR3 reads TGTGCCAGCAGCCCGACTAGCGGGGGGTATGAGCAGTTCTTC.

The chain employs TRBV4-2 and TRBJ2-7, with 7 bases aligning to TRBD2. Trimming took 4 bases from V and 3 from J; bases not matched to a gene: 6. Germline values: CDR1 LGHNA, CDR2 YNFKEQ. This CDR3 contains 14 residues. This chain's CDR3 is CASSPGLENYEQYF. CDR3 bases: TGTGCCAGCAGCCCCGGACTAGAGAACTACGAGCAGTACTTC.

The rearrangement joins TRBV7-2 to TRBJ2-5, with D possibly being TRBD2 (6 bases). The CDR3 is made up of 14 amino acids. V was clipped by 4 bases and J by 1 base, with 10 bases between them. The germline CDR1 and CDR2 sequences are SGHTA and FQGNSA. CDR3 protein: CASSSRSGQETQYF. CDR3 in DNA: TGTGCCAGCAGCTCCCGTAGCGGCCAAGAGACCCAGTACTTC.

The table lists this clone with a count of one. This CDR3 reads CASSYPSGGGTDTQYF. The CDR3 nucleotides read TGTGCCAGCAGCTATCCTAGCGGGGGGGGAACAGATACGCAGTATTTT. The chain employs TRBV7-9 and TRBJ2-3; 12 bases are shared with TRBD2. V lost 4 bases and J lost 3; bases outside the gene matches: 5. The CDR3 totals 16 residues. Germline-derived CDR1 and CDR2 are SEHNR and FQNEAQ (reference sequence).

This chain uses TRBV7-9 with TRBJ1-4, with TRBD1 as a possible D gene (6 bases). V gave up 1 base and J gave up 12 bases, with 12 bases separating them. Germline lookup yields CDR1 SEHNR and CDR2 FQNEAQ (reference sequence). This CDR3 region has 13 residues. This CDR3 reads CASSLEGGSELFF. In DNA, the CDR3 is TGTGCCAGCAGCTTAGAAGGGGGAAGTGAACTGTTTTTT.

This clone was counted only a few times. This rearrangement joins TRBV7-9 to TRBJ1-6; D is unresolved. The CDR3 is 12 residues long. Germline V CDR1 and CDR2: SEHNR, FQNEAQ (reference sequence). Trimming pared 6 bases from V and 5 bases from J, leaving 5 bases between. CDR3 coding DNA: TGTGCCAGCAGTCCCAATAATTCACCCCTCCACTTT. It yields the protein CASSPNNSPLHF.

The chain joins TRBV2 to TRBJ1-2; TRBD1 aligns across 9 bases. The CDR3 extends over 15 amino acids. Germline CDR1 is SNHLY and CDR2 is FYNNEI. After removal of 7 bases from V and 5 bases from J, the junction contained 11 bases not matched to a gene. This CDR3 reads CASIPDRGGWYGYTF. In DNA form, the CDR3 reads TGTGCCAGCATCCCGGACAGGGGAGGTTGGTATGGCTACACCTTC.

This sequence joins TRBV11-2 and TRBJ2-5; 9 nucleotides agree with TRBD1. The end of the DNA aligns better with TRBJ2-7, so the J call may be wrong. Germline V CDR1 and CDR2: SGHAT, FQNNGV. The length of the CDR3 is 14 residues. The CDR3 coding sequence is TGTGCCAGCAGCGGACAGGGGTTCCCCTACGAGCAGTACTTC. It specifies CASSGQGFPYEQYF.

The chain carries TRBV4-2 and TRBJ1-6, with D hard to call. The CDR3 length is 19 residues. The germline V and J ends were trimmed by 3 bases and 0 bases, with 18 bases remaining between them. The germline gives CDR1 LGHNA, CDR2 YNFKEQ. CDR3 in DNA: TGTGCCAGCAGCCACCCCAATTTCGGAATGAGCTCCTATAATTCACCCCTCCACTTT. It is translated as CASSHPNFGMSSYNSPLHF.

This clone is termed large. V is TRBV6-4 and J is TRBJ2-1, with 11 bases fitting TRBD2. The CDR3 extends over 15 amino acids. Losses at the gene ends were 0 bases for V and 6 bases for J; bases not matched to a gene: 1. CDR1 is MRHNA and CDR2 is SNTAGT in the germline V gene. CDR3 in DNA: TGTGCCAGCAGTGACTCTAGCGGGGGGGCCAATGAGCAGTTCTTC. This translates into CASSDSSGGANEQFF.

The V call is TRBV11-3, the J call TRBJ1-1; no definite D call. V shed 3 bases and J shed 1 base, with 6 bases lying between them. Looked up from germline, CDR1 is SGHNT and CDR2 is YENEEA. CDR3 size: 13 residues. The DNA of the CDR3 is TGTGCCAGCAGCTTCTTCCAGAACACTGAAGCTTTCTTT. Its translation is CASSFFQNTEAFF. Combining the CDR3 with reference TRBV11-3 and TRBJ1-1 gives the whole variable domain EAGVVQSPRYKIIEKKQPVAFWCNPISGHNTLYWYLQNLGQGPELLIRYENEEAVDDSQLPKDRFSAERLKGVDSTLKIQPAELGDSAVYLCASSFFQNTEAFFGQGTRLTVV.

The gene calls are TRBV5-1 and TRBJ2-5, with TRBD2 matching over 7 bases. This CDR3 comprises 14 residues. Germline lookup yields CDR1 SGHRS and CDR2 YFSETQ. The junction had 5 bases not matched to a gene; V was cut back by 3 bases and J by 3 bases. In nucleotides, the CDR3 is TGCGCCAGCAGCTCGCAGGGAGGGGAAGAGACCCAGTACTTC. Amino acid sequence: CASSSQGGEETQYF.

The chain links TRBV5-1 to TRBJ1-1; the D gene is possibly TRBD1 (5 bases). V lost 6 bases to trimming and J lost 5 bases, with 20 bases between them. The CDR3 is 15 amino acids. The V gene's germline CDR1 is SGHRS and CDR2 YFSETQ. This chain's CDR3 is CASTPSIQGWTEAFF. In DNA, the CDR3 is TGCGCCAGCACTCCTTCAATCCAGGGTTGGACTGAAGCTTTCTTT.

The chain is built from TRBV2 and TRBJ1-5; TRBD1 is a possible D gene (5 bases). Germline V gives CDR1 SNHLY, CDR2 FYNNEI. The CDR3 spans 15 residues. Trimming stripped 1 base from V and 1 base from J, with 8 bases between. CDR3 sequence reads: CASSEVGRSNQPQHF. CDR3 in DNA: TGTGCCAGCAGTGAAGTGGGACGGAGCAATCAGCCCCAGCATTTT.

The V and J genes are TRBV5-4 and TRBJ2-5; D might be TRBD2 (7 bases). Germline V gives CDR1 SGHNT, CDR2 YYREEE (reference sequence). V lost 2 bases to trimming and J lost 5 bases, with 22 bases between them. This CDR3 contains 17 residues. The CDR3 DNA follows: TGTGCCAGCAGCTTTTACCGGGGGGCTTACGGGTGGGAGACCCAGTACTTC. It specifies CASSFYRGAYGWETQYF.

This clone has just one count. This sequence joins TRBV6-1 and TRBJ1-5, with D possibly matching TRBD1 (6 bases). CDR3 length equals 14 residues. CDR1 and CDR2 from the germline V gene are MNHNS and SASEGT. Trimming removed 2 bases at V and 5 bases at J, with 10 bases between. This CDR3 reads CASSEPRGYQPQHF. DNA of the CDR3: TGTGCCAGCAGTGAACCCAGGGGCTATCAGCCCCAGCATTTT.

The rearrangement joins TRBV7-8 to TRBJ1-2; no reliable D call. Germline CDR1 SGHVS, CDR2 FQNEAQ. V was trimmed by 2 bases and J by 8 bases, leaving 12 bases between them. The CDR3 sequence is 13 residues long. The CDR3 nucleotides read TGTGCCAGCAGCTTACTGACATCATCCGGCTACACCTTC. Amino acid sequence: CASSLLTSSGYTF.

The genes are TRBV18 and TRBJ2-5; D gene uncertain. CDR1 KGHSH and CDR2 LQKENI come from the germline V gene. This CDR3 has 15 amino acids. The V and J ends lost 3 bases and 1 base respectively, with 12 bases between them. The CDR3 sequence: CASSPKQAFQETQYF. The CDR3 DNA reads TGTGCCAGCTCACCTAAACAAGCGTTCCAAGAGACCCAGTACTTC. The full variable domain, with the rest looked up from reference TRBV18 and TRBJ2-5, is NAGVMQNPRHLVRRRGQEARLRCSPMKGHSHVYWYRQLPEEGLKFMVYLQKENIIDESGMPKERFSAEFPKEGPSILRIQQVVRGDSAAYFCASSPKQAFQETQYFGPGTRLLVL.